A single T cell receptor beta chain is shown here with its context. This entry belongs to a study of control samples from healthy donors and cancer patients. TCRdb keeps only in-frame clones here, not all; method: immunoSEQ multiplex PCR. The table records around 68,000 clones, 83% of them present only once. Germline V CDR1 and CDR2: MDHEN, SYDVKM. There are 19 residues in the CDR3. V shed 5 bases, J shed 2 bases, and the junction held 19 bases outside the gene matches. The sequence was collected from a man in his 60s in good health. Material for sequencing was blood. The V call is TRBV28, the J call TRBJ2-7, with 9 bases lining up with TRBD1. The CDR3 coding sequence is TGTGCCAGCAGTCCGATCGTACCTGGGGACAGGGAGGGACCCTACGAGCAGTACTTC. Protein: CASSPIVPGDREGPYEQYF.